The 10 T cell receptor beta chains given below trace back to one sample, sequenced in a study of T cell responses to AZD1222 COVID-19 vaccine. Some clones are missing from TCRdb's copy, which holds only in-frame ones; the method was immunoSEQ multiplex PCR. The table includes some 100,000 clones, more than 70% detected once. Sequencing was performed on peripheral blood, taken on day 0 of MenACWY control vaccination. Every receptor here comes from an adult in good health.

The rearrangement joins TRBV27 to TRBJ1-2, with D perhaps TRBD1 (6 bases). The CDR3 has 17 residues. The germline V gene encodes CDR1 MNHEY and CDR2 SMNVEV (reference sequence). V lost 4 bases and J lost 7, with 25 bases in between. CDR3 in DNA: TGTGCCAGCAGTTCACCTCTACAGGGAGGTCTTTGGGGTGGCTACACCTTC. This translates into CASSSPLQGGLWGGYTF.

The chain recombines TRBV10-3 with TRBJ1-2, with 9 bases that match TRBD1. The CDR3 has 14 residues. J gave up 1 base and V 7 bases, and 4 bases lay outside the gene matches. Germline V CDR1 and CDR2: ENHRY, SYGVKD. In DNA form, the CDR3 reads TGTGCCATCACTCCGACAGGGGGTAACTATGGCTACACCTTC. This translates into CAITPTGGNYGYTF.

The V gene is TRBV7-9, the J gene TRBJ1-4; maybe TRBD1 (5 bases). The CDR3 runs 14 residues. V was pared by 1 base and J by 8 bases, with 11 bases between. Germline CDR1 SEHNR, CDR2 FQNEAQ (reference sequence). The CDR3 here is CASSLVRGGEKLFF. CDR3 DNA: TGTGCCAGCAGCTTAGTTAGGGGAGGCGAAAAACTGTTTTTT.

This sequence joins TRBV4-3 and TRBJ2-7, with TRBD2 as a possible D gene (5 bases). This CDR3 comprises 16 residues. Germline CDR1 is LGHNA and CDR2 is YSLEER. V lost 4 bases, J lost 1 base, and 17 bases lay in between. CDR3 nucleotides: TGCGCCAGCAGCCCCGAGGGAACAGCCAGTTCCTACGAGCAGTACTTC. Its translation is CASSPEGTASSYEQYF.

Only a few counts were recorded for this clone. The J gene is TRBJ1-1, the V gene TRBV7-3; D unclear. V was clipped by 2 bases and J by 6 bases, with 10 bases between them. The length of the CDR3 is 13 residues. From germline, CDR1 is SGHTA and CDR2 FQGTGA. This CDR3 is CASSLFKGSEAFF. The DNA of the CDR3 is TGTGCCAGCAGCTTATTTAAGGGTTCTGAAGCTTTCTTT.

The chain uses TRBV7-2 and TRBJ1-1; TRBD1 is a possible D gene (6 bases). The CDR3 sequence is 14 residues long. V shed 1 base and J shed 6 bases, with 12 bases lying between them. Germline V CDR1 and CDR2: SGHTA, FQGNSA. CDR3 sequence reads: CASSLERGASEAFF. CDR3 DNA sequence: TGTGCCAGCAGCTTAGAACGGGGGGCGTCTGAAGCTTTCTTT.

This chain joins TRBV5-4 and TRBJ2-5; the D is unclear. The V and J ends lost 0 bases and 3 bases respectively, with 6 bases between them. Germline CDR1 SGHNT, CDR2 YYREEE (reference sequence). The CDR3 runs to 13 residues. CDR3 nucleotides: TGTGCCAGCAGCTTGGGCAGAGAAGAGACCCAGTACTTC. Amino acid sequence: CASSLGREETQYF.

The J gene is TRBJ2-2, the V gene TRBV13; D is unclear. CDR3 length: 14 residues. Trimming pared 1 base from V and 1 base from J, leaving 4 bases between. CDR1 is PRHDT, CDR2 FYEKMQ, per germline (reference sequence). CDR3 loop: CASSLAVNTGELFF. The CDR3, as DNA: TGTGCCAGCAGCTTAGCGGTGAACACCGGGGAGCTGTTTTTT.

The CDR3 DNA is TGTGCCAGCAGCCTCGCTCAGGGACAGCCCCAGCATTTT. Encoded protein: CASSLAQGQPQHF. The chain joins TRBV7-2 to TRBJ1-5; a weak D match, TRBD1 (5 bases). CDR3 length equals 13 residues. CDR1 is SGHTA and CDR2 is FQGNSA in the germline V gene. The ends were cut back, 5 bases at V and 7 bases at J, with 12 bases in the middle.

This chain connects TRBV7-2 to TRBJ2-7, with a tentative D call TRBD2 (6 bases). V was trimmed by 3 bases and J by 9 bases, leaving 12 bases between them. The CDR3 loop spans 12 amino acids. Germline CDR1 SGHTA, CDR2 FQGNSA. CDR3 nucleotides: TGTGCCAGCAGCTTGGTGGGGACTTGGCAGTACTTC. Residues: CASSLVGTWQYF.